These 21 T cell receptor beta chains originate from one sample sequenced in a study of blood T cell repertoires in COVID-19. Profiling relied on immunoSEQ multiplex PCR, and the TCRdb table lists in-frame clones only, not all of them. The sample shows fewer than 200,000 clones, 89% of them seen only once. Specimen: peripheral blood. These receptors came from a man aged 18 to 29 who had recovered from COVID-19.

This chain connects TRBV6-2 or TRBV6-3 to TRBJ1-2; 7 bases map to TRBD1. The CDR3 runs 12 residues. CDR1 MNHEY and CDR2 SVGEGT come from the germline V gene. The J segment lost 8 bases and the V segment lost 5 bases, leaving 5 bases of the junction unmatched. CDR3 nucleotides: TGTGCCAGCAGTAGCACGGACAGGGGCTACACCTTC. This sequence encodes CASSSTDRGYTF.

J is TRBJ2-5 and V is TRBV2, with 15 bases matching TRBD2. The V and J ends lost 4 bases and 3 bases, in that order; junction bases with no gene match: 3. There are 16 residues in the CDR3. The germline V gene has CDR1 SNHLY and CDR2 FYNNEI. The CDR3 reads CASSGTSGRVKETQYF. In nucleotides, the CDR3 is TGTGCCAGCAGTGGGACTAGCGGGAGGGTTAAAGAGACCCAGTACTTC.

The chain carries TRBV5-1 and TRBJ2-3; weak D call: TRBD2 (6 bases). CDR1 SGHRS and CDR2 YFSETQ come from the germline V gene. Trimming took off 2 bases at V and 5 bases at J, with 15 bases between the two ends. The CDR3 sequence is 15 residues long. The CDR3 region is CASSLAGQTGDTQYF. In nucleotides, the CDR3 is TGCGCCAGCAGCTTAGCGGGCCAAACCGGAGATACGCAGTATTTT.

This rearrangement joins TRBV4-1 to TRBJ2-1; TRBD2 matches at 12 bases. The germline gives CDR1 MGHRA, CDR2 YSYEKL. CDR3 length: 21 amino acids. J gave up 8 bases and V 0 bases, and 20 bases lay outside the gene matches. CDR3 DNA sequence: TGCGCCAGCAGCCAAGATAGGGGCCGACTAGCGGGAGAAAACGGGTGGGATGAGCAGTTCTTC. Protein: CASSQDRGRLAGENGWDEQFF.

The rearrangement joins TRBV27 to TRBJ2-2, with D possibly being TRBD2 (6 bases). CDR1 is MNHEY, CDR2 SMNVEV, per germline (reference sequence). V was trimmed by 6 bases and J by 7 bases, leaving 15 bases between them. The CDR3 consists of 14 residues. The CDR3 loop is CASRDYMRVGELFF. CDR3 DNA sequence: TGTGCCAGCAGGGACTACATGAGGGTCGGGGAGCTGTTTTTT.

The chain employs TRBV28 and TRBJ2-7; D ambiguous. CDR3 length equals 11 residues. The ends were cut back, 5 bases at V and 7 bases at J, with 9 bases in the middle. Germline CDR1 and CDR2: MDHEN and SYDVKM. The chain's CDR3 is CASSPFGEQYF. The CDR3 coding sequence is TGTGCCAGCAGTCCATTCGGGGAGCAGTACTTC.

This sequence joins TRBV5-5 and TRBJ1-2; no clear D. The germline V gene encodes CDR1 SGHKS and CDR2 YYEKEE (reference sequence). V lost 0 bases and J 7 bases, leaving 16 bases between the germline ends. This CDR3 has 15 amino acids. CDR3 amino acids: CASSLAGWESSGYTF. CDR3 bases: TGTGCCAGCAGCTTGGCCGGTTGGGAGTCGAGTGGCTACACCTTC.

V usage is TRBV5-1 and J usage is TRBJ2-2; no reliable D call. The CDR3 extends over 15 amino acids. Trimming took 2 bases from V and 3 from J, leaving 11 bases between them. CDR1 is SGHRS and CDR2 is YFSETQ in the germline V gene. The CDR3 here is CASSLSRLYTGELFF. The CDR3 region has the DNA TGCGCCAGCAGCTTATCGCGACTGTACACCGGGGAGCTGTTTTTT.

This chain uses TRBV2 with TRBJ1-3; D ambiguous. There are 16 residues in the CDR3. V was cut by 6 bases and J by 0 bases, with 15 bases left in between. The germline CDR1 and CDR2 sequences are SNHLY and FYNNEI. The CDR3 protein is CASSYEPSYSGNTIYF. The CDR3 DNA sequence: TGTGCCAGCAGCTACGAACCTAGTTACTCTGGAAACACCATATATTTT. Complete variable domain (other parts from reference TRBV2 and TRBJ1-3): EPEVTQTPSHQVTQMGQEVILRCVPISNHLYFYWYRQILGQKVEFLVSFYNNEISEKSEIFDDQFSVERPDGSNFTLKIRSTKLEDSAMYFCASSYEPSYSGNTIYFGEGSWLTVV.

This rearrangement joins TRBV3-1 (or the pseudogene TRBV3-2) to TRBJ2-2, with 11 bases lining up with TRBD1. The ends lost 4 bases at V and 7 bases at J; junction bases unmatched: 5. From germline, CDR1 is LGHDT and CDR2 YNNKEL (reference sequence). This CDR3 has 15 residues. The CDR3 bases are TGTGCCAGCAGCCGGACAGGGGGCGCGAGCGGGGAGCTGTTTTTT. This sequence encodes CASSRTGGASGELFF.

This chain joins TRBV7-2 and TRBJ2-5, with 11 positions matching TRBD1. CDR3 length: 14 residues. Losses at the gene ends were 5 bases for V and 5 bases for J; bases not matched to a gene: 4. Per the germline V gene, CDR1 is SGHTA and CDR2 is FQGNSA. The CDR3 sequence: CASSPGQGGETQYF. The DNA for the CDR3 is TGTGCCAGCAGCCCGGGACAGGGGGGGGAGACCCAGTACTTC.

The chain uses TRBV7-8 and TRBJ2-3; 9 nucleotides agree with TRBD2. V dropped 3 bases and J dropped 6; count of bases not matched to a gene: 4. The CDR3 is 14 amino acids. Germline loops: CDR1 SGHVS, CDR2 FQNEAQ. The CDR3 region has the DNA TGTGCCAGCAGCTTCAGCGGGGGGAGGGATACGCAGTATTTT. It yields the protein CASSFSGGRDTQYF.

The V gene is TRBV4-3, the J gene TRBJ1-1; perhaps TRBD1 as D (5 bases). CDR1 is LGHNA, CDR2 YSLEER, per germline. Trimming removed 1 base at V and 6 bases at J, with 18 bases between. The CDR3 runs to 16 residues. CDR3 coding DNA: TGCGCCAGCAGCCAAGGCTGGGGCAGAGCAAGACCTGAAGCTTTCTTT. This translates into CASSQGWGRARPEAFF.

The J gene is TRBJ2-7, the V gene TRBV27; 8 nucleotides align to TRBD2. The germline gives CDR1 MNHEY, CDR2 SMNVEV (reference sequence). The CDR3 is made up of 15 amino acids. Losses at the gene ends were 5 bases for V and 2 bases for J; bases not matched to a gene: 8. CDR3 nucleotides: TGTGCCAGCAGTCCGCAGCGGGAGTGGGCCTACGAGCAGTACTTC. Amino acid sequence: CASSPQREWAYEQYF.

The rearrangement uses TRBV29-1 and TRBJ1-5; D perhaps matches TRBD1 (5 bases). The CDR3 consists of 13 residues. V gave up 4 bases and J gave up 4 bases, with 11 bases separating them. Germline assignment: CDR1 SQVTM and CDR2 ANQGSEA. CDR3 loop: CSVGVGGNQPQHF. In nucleotides, the CDR3 is TGCAGCGTTGGCGTCGGGGGTAATCAGCCCCAGCATTTT.

The V call is TRBV4-3, the J call TRBJ1-1; 8 nucleotides align to TRBD1. Trimming removed 0 bases from V and 5 bases from J; junction bases left unmatched: 5. The CDR3 is 15 residues long. Looked up from germline, CDR1 is LGHNA and CDR2 is YSLEER. The CDR3 DNA follows: TGCGCCAGCAGCCAAGAAGGGACAGGCGGAACTGAAGCTTTCTTT. Translating it yields CASSQEGTGGTEAFF.

The rearrangement joins TRBV5-1 to TRBJ2-1; D gene uncertain. This CDR3 is built from 14 residues. Germline CDR1 and CDR2: SGHRS and YFSETQ. Trimming removed 4 bases from V and 2 bases from J, with 10 bases in between. Here the CDR3 reads CASSGESAYNEQFF. The CDR3 DNA follows: TGCGCCAGCAGCGGTGAGTCGGCCTACAATGAGCAGTTCTTC.

CDR3 nucleotides: TGCGCCAGCAGCCGGACTCCCAACACTGAAGCTTTCTTT. This codes for CASSRTPNTEAFF. The rearrangement links TRBV4-1 to TRBJ1-1; unclear D gene. The CDR3 is 13 amino acids. V was clipped by 4 bases and J by 2 bases, with 8 bases between them. Germline CDR1 is MGHRA and CDR2 is YSYEKL.

This chain connects TRBV9 to TRBJ2-7; D gene uncertain. V was trimmed by 0 bases and J by 2 bases, leaving 9 bases between them. CDR3 length: 14 residues. Germline CDR1 SGDLS, CDR2 YYNGEE. The CDR3 loop is CASSVGAETYEQYF. In DNA, the CDR3 is TGTGCCAGCAGCGTAGGGGCAGAAACCTACGAGCAGTACTTC.

The V and J genes are TRBV10-3 and TRBJ2-4; 8 bases are shared with TRBD2. Germline assignment: CDR1 ENHRY and CDR2 SYGVKD. The length of the CDR3 is 13 residues. V trimming: 8 bases; J trimming: 2 bases; junction bases outside the gene matches: 2. Here the CDR3 DNA reads TGTGCCATCGCGGGGGGCTCCAAAAACATTCAGTACTTC. Its protein is CAIAGGSKNIQYF.

In its sample, this clone was seen once. The chain combines TRBV15 with TRBJ2-7, with a tentative D call TRBD2 (5 bases). V lost 0 bases to trimming and J lost 0 bases, with 9 bases between them. CDR1 and CDR2 from the germline V gene are LNHNV and YYDKDF (reference sequence). The CDR3 sequence is 15 residues long. The CDR3 protein is CATSRDPGSSYEQYF. CDR3 coding DNA: TGTGCCACCAGCAGAGATCCTGGGAGCTCCTACGAGCAGTACTTC.